This T cell receptor beta chain was sequenced in a study of T cells in Graves' hyperthyroidism and ophthalmopathy. This clonotype was seen only a few times. From RNA transcripts, TCR beta CDR3 regions were amplified. A set of HTBI primers served as the primers for a first-round RT-PCR of the TCR CDR3. TCRdb ran MiXCR on the multiplex PCR reads and lists one entry per CDR3 protein. Among approximately 640,000 distinct CDR3 sequences, nearly 45% were seen once, and the ten largest hold roughly 7.2%. There are 13 residues in the CDR3. Germline CDR1 and CDR2: DFQATT and SNEGSKA (reference sequence). V lost 3 bases and J 5 bases, leaving 14 bases between the germline ends.

The clonotype comes from an adult man with Graves' disease, either hyperthyroidism or ophthalmopathy (not recorded which). Material for sequencing was peripheral blood or thyroid tissue (not recorded which). The rearrangement joins TRBV20-1 to TRBJ2-7, with D maybe TRBD2 (6 bases). The CDR3 sequence is CSARSGGKNEQYF. The CDR3 bases are TGCAGTGCTAGGAGTGGAGGGAAGAACGAGCAGTACTTC.